These 5 T cell receptor beta chains came from one sample sequenced in a study of blood T cell repertoires in COVID-19. Using immunoSEQ multiplex PCR, the repertoire was profiled, and TCRdb retains in-frame clones only, with some absent. The table has about 280,000 clones, 85% seen once. The sequenced sample consisted of PBMCs or T cells enriched from blood (not recorded which). The source of these receptors is a woman between 50 and 59 years old who had recovered from COVID-19.

This clone was detected once. The chain has TRBV6-1 and TRBJ2-7; D possibly corresponds to TRBD1 (5 bases). Germline lookup yields CDR1 MNHNS and CDR2 SASEGT. The length of the CDR3 is 12 residues. V gave up 11 bases and J gave up 0 bases, with 11 bases separating them. CDR3 sequence (DNA): TGTGCCGTCCGCACAGGCTCCTACGAGCAGTACTTC. Translating gives CAVRTGSYEQYF.

The genes are TRBV4-2 and TRBJ2-3; 8 bases agree with TRBD1. This CDR3 contains 16 residues. Germline CDR1 and CDR2: LGHNA and YNFKEQ. V dropped 2 bases and J dropped 2; count of bases not matched to a gene: 6. As DNA, the CDR3 is TGTGCCAGCAGCCAAATATGGACAGGGACCACAGATACGCAGTATTTT. Translated, it gives CASSQIWTGTTDTQYF.

The chain carries TRBV5-4 and TRBJ1-3; 7 bases agree with TRBD1. Trimming removed 0 bases from V and 4 bases from J; junction bases left unmatched: 10. The CDR3 has 17 amino acids. Germline loops: CDR1 SGHNT, CDR2 YYREEE (reference sequence). The DNA for the CDR3 is TGTGCCAGCAGCTTGGGAATTAACAGGGGCGTCGGAAACACCATATATTTT. Translation: CASSLGINRGVGNTIYF.

The chain recombines TRBV5-1 with TRBJ2-7, with 9 bases lining up with TRBD1. CDR3 size: 15 residues. V dropped 0 bases and J dropped 3; count of bases not matched to a gene: 4. The germline CDR1 and CDR2 sequences are SGHRS and YFSETQ. CDR3 residues: CASSLASGQGYEQYF. DNA of the CDR3: TGCGCCAGCAGCTTGGCCTCGGGACAGGGCTACGAGCAGTACTTC.

The chain uses TRBV20-1 and TRBJ1-1; TRBD1 is a possible D gene (5 bases). The germline V gene encodes CDR1 DFQATT and CDR2 SNEGSKA (reference sequence). The CDR3 loop spans 11 amino acids. The CDR3 protein is CSLGGNTEAFF. The CDR3 region has the DNA TGCAGCCTGGGGGGGAACACTGAAGCTTTCTTT.